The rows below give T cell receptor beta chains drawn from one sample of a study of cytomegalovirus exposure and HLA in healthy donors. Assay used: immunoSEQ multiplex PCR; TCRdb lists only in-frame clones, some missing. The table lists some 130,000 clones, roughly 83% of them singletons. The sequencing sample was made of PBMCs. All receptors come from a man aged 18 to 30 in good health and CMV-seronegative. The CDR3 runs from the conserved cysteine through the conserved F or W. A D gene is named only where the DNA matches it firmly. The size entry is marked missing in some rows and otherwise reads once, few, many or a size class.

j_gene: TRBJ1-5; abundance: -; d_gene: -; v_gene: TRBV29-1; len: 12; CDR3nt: TGCAGCGTTAGAATGGGGGGACAGCCCCAGCATTTT; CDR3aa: CSVRMGGQPQHF
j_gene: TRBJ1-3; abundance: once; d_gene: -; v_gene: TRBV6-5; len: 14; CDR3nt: TGTGCCAGCAGCATACATGACTCTGGAAACACCATATATTTT; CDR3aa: CASSIHDSGNTIYF
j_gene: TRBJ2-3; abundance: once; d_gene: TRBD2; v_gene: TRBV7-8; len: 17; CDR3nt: TGTGCCAGCAGCTTACGCCAGCGGGAGTCGAGGACAGATACGCAGTATTTT; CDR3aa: CASSLRQRESRTDTQYF
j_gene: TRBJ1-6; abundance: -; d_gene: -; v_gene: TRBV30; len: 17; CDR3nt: TGTGCCTGGAGTATACGTTACAGGAGCTCCTATAATTCACCCCTCCACTTT; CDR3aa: CAWSIRYRSSYNSPLHF
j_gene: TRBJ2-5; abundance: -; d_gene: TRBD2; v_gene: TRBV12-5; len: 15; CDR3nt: TGTGCTAGTGGCCAAGGTACTAGCGTCGGAGAGACCCAGTACTTC; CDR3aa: CASGQGTSVGETQYF
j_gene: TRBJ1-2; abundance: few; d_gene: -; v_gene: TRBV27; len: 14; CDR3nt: TGTGCCAGCAGTTTGACAAAAGGGGACTATGGCTACACCTTC; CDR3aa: CASSLTKGDYGYTF
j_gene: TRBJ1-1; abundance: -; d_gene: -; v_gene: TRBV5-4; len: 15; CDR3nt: TGTGCCAGCAGCTTGGACTTTGGGGGGGACTCTGAAGCTTTCTTT; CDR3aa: CASSLDFGGDSEAFF
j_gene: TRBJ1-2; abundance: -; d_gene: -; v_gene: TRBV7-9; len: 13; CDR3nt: TGTGCCAGCAGCTTACAGAATAACTATGGCTACACCTTC; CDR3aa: CASSLQNNYGYTF
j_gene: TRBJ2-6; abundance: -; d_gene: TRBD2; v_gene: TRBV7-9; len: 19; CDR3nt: TGTGCCAGCAGCTTACCGACTAGCGGGTTACACTCTGGGGCCAACGTCCTGACTTTC; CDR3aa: CASSLPTSGLHSGANVLTF
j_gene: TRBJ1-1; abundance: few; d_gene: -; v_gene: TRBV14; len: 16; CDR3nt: TGTGCCAGCAGCCAAGATTGGGGCGCTATGAACACTGAAGCTTTCTTT; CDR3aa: CASSQDWGAMNTEAFF
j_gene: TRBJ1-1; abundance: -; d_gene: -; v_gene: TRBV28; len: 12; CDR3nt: TGTGCCATCTTGGGGGGGGCCGATAAAGCTTTCTTT; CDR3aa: CAILGGADKAFF
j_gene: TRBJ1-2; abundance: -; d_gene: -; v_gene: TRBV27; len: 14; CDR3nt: TGTGCCAGCAGTTTATCCGGACAGAACTATGGCTACACCTTC; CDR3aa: CASSLSGQNYGYTF
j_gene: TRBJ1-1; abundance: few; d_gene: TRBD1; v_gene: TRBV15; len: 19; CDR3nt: TGTGCCACCAGCAAGGGGACAGGGGGCGTGAGGGGTATGAACACTGAAGCTTTCTTT; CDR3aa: CATSKGTGGVRGMNTEAFF
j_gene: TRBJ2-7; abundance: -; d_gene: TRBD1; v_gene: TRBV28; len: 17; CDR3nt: TGTGCCAGCAGTTTATTGACCGGGACAGGGGGTAGGTACGAGCAGTACTTC; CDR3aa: CASSLLTGTGGRYEQYF
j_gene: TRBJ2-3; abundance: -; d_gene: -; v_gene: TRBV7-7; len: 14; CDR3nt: TGTGCTAGCAGCGCAGCGTTGGCGAAAGATACGCAGTATTTT; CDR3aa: CASSAALAKDTQYF
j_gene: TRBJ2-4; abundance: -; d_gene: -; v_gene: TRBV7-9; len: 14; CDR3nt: TGTGCCAGCAGCGCGCAGGGGGGTTCGGGCATTCAGTACTTC; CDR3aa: CASSAQGGSGIQYF
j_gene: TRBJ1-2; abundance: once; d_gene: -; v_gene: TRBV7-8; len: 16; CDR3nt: TGTGCCAGCAGCTTAAGCCCCTTGACAGTTATTTATGGCTACACCTTC; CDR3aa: CASSLSPLTVIYGYTF
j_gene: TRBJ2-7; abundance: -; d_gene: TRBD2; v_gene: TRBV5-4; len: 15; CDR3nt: TGTGCCAGCAGCTCGGGACTAGCGGGTTACTACGAGCAGTACTTC; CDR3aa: CASSSGLAGYYEQYF
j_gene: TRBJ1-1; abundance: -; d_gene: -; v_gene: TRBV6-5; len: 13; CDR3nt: TGTGCCAGCAGTTACCCCGACAGGACTGAAGCTTTCTTT; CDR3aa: CASSYPDRTEAFF
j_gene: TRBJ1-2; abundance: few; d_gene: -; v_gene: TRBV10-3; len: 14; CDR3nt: TGTGCCATCAGTGAGTCGAGGACACGTAATGGCTACACCTTC; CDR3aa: CAISESRTRNGYTF
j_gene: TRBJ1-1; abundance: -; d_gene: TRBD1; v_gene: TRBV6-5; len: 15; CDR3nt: TGTGCCAGCAGCCATCGGGACAGGGGGTTTTCTGAAGCTTTCTTT; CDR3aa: CASSHRDRGFSEAFF
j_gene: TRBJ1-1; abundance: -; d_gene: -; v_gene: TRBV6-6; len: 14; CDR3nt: TGTGCCAGCAGTAGACAGAGCAAGCACACTGAAGCTTTCTTT; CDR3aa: CASSRQSKHTEAFF
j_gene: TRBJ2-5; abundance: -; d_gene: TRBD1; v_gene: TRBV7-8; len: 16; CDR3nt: TGTGCCAGCAGCTTTGGGGCGGGACAGGGGGCAGAGACCCAGTACTTC; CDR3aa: CASSFGAGQGAETQYF
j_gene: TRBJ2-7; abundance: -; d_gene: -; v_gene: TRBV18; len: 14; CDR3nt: TGTGCCAGCTCACTAAACGGACAGACCTACGAGCAGTACTTC; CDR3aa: CASSLNGQTYEQYF
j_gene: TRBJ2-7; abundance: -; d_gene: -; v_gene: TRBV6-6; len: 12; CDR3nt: TGTGCCAGCAGTTACCCCCCCGACGAGCAGTACTTC; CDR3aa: CASSYPPDEQYF
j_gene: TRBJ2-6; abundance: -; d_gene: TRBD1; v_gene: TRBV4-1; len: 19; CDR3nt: TGCGCCAGCAGCCAAGTTGAGCAGGGGGCCGGCTCTGGGGCCAACGTCCTGACTTTC; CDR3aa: CASSQVEQGAGSGANVLTF
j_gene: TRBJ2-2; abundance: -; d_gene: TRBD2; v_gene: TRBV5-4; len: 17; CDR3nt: TGTGCCAGCAGCTTGGATCCAGGACTAGCGGGCACCGGGGAGCTGTTTTTT; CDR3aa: CASSLDPGLAGTGELFF
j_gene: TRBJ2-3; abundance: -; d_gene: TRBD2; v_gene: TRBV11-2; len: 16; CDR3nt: TGTGCCAGCAGCACCAGAGCGGGAGGGGGCACAGATACGCAGTATTTT; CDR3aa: CASSTRAGGGTDTQYF
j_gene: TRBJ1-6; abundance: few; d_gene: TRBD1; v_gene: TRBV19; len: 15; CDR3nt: TGTGCCAGTAGTATTATGGGACAGGCCAAGATGCCCCTCCACTTT; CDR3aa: CASSIMGQAKMPLHF
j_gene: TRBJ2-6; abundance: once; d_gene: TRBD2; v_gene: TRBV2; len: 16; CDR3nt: TGTGCCAGCAGTGGGGGGGGTGTTTCTGGGGCCAACGTCCTGACTTTC; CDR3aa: CASSGGGVSGANVLTF
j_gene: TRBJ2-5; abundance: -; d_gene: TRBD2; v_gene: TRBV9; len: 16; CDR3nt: TGTGCCAGCAGCGCTTCGCCTAGCGGGGATCGGAAGACCCAGTACTTC; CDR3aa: CASSASPSGDRKTQYF
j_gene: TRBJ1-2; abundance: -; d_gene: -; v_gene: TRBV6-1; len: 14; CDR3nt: TGTGCCAGCAGTCCCCGGACAGAAAGCTATGGTTACACCTTC; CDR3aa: CASSPRTESYGYTF
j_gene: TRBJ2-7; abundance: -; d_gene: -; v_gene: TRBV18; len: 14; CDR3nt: TGTGCCAGCTCACCACCGTCACAGAGCTACGAGCAGTACTTC; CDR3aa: CASSPPSQSYEQYF
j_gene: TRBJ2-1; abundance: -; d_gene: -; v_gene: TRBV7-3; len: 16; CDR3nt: TGTGCCAGCAGCTCAGGGCACAGGAGCTCCTACAATGAGCAGTTCTTC; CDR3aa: CASSSGHRSSYNEQFF
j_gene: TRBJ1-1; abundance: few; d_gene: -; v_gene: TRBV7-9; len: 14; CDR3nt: TGTGCCAGCAGCTTGGGCCTATTGGGTACTGAAGCTTTCTTT; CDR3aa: CASSLGLLGTEAFF
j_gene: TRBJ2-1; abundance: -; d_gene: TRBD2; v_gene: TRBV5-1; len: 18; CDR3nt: TGCGCCAGCAGCGGGGGACTAGCGGGAGTATCCTCCTACAATGAGCAGTTCTTC; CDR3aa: CASSGGLAGVSSYNEQFF
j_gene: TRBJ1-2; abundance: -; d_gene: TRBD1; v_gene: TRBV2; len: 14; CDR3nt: TGTGCCAGCAGTTTGACAGGGGTCGCATATGGCTACACCTTC; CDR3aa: CASSLTGVAYGYTF
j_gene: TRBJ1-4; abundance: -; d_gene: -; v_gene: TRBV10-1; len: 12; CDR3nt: TGCGCCAGCAGTGAAGTCCCGGGGAAACTGTTTTTT; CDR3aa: CASSEVPGKLFF
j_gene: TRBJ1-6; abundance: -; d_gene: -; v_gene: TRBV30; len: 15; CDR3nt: TGTGCCTGGAAATTATTACAGGGTCATAATTCACCCCTCCACTTT; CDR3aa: CAWKLLQGHNSPLHF
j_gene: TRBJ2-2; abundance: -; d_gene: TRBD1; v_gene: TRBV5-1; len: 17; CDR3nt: TGCGCCAGCAGCTCAAGGGACAGGGGGCGGAACACCGGGGAGCTGTTTTTT; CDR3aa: CASSSRDRGRNTGELFF